These T cell receptor beta chains were read from a single sample in a study of cytomegalovirus exposure and HLA in healthy donors. Some clones are missing from TCRdb's copy, which holds only in-frame ones; the method was immunoSEQ multiplex PCR. The repertoire holds some 150,000 clones, with approximately 79% as singletons. Sample: PBMCs. These receptors were obtained from a woman aged 25 to 39 in good health and CMV-seronegative. CDR3s include the opening cysteine and the closing phenylalanine or tryptophan. D genes are given only for firm matches. Clone sizes are given selectively: once, few, many, or a class where the clone is expanded.

clone_size	v_call	j_call	d_call	cdr3_length	cdr3_aa	cdr3_nt
-	TRBV18	TRBJ1-5	TRBD1	14	CASSPGRGSQPQHF	TGTGCCAGCTCACCCGGCAGGGGGAGTCAGCCCCAGCATTTT
-	TRBV6-1	TRBJ2-7	-	16	CASSEALVHRAYEQYF	TGTGCCAGCAGTGAAGCGCTGGTTCACCGGGCCTACGAGCAGTACTTC
-	TRBV2	TRBJ2-7	TRBD2	14	CASSDGTRPYEQYF	TGTGCCAGCAGTGACGGGACTAGGCCTTACGAGCAGTACTTC
-	TRBV2	TRBJ2-7	TRBD1	13	CASRGTGIYEQYF	TGTGCCAGCAGAGGGACAGGGATTTACGAGCAGTACTTC
-	TRBV4-3	TRBJ2-4	-	13	CASSQTDRNIQYF	TGCGCCAGCAGCCAAACGGACAGAAACATTCAGTACTTC
-	TRBV11-2	TRBJ2-7	-	16	CASSLDSVLRSYEQYF	TGTGCCAGCAGCTTAGATAGCGTACTACGCTCCTACGAGCAGTACTTC
-	TRBV6-6	TRBJ1-4	-	15	CASSPTGPFNEKLFF	TGTGCCAGCAGTCCCACAGGGCCTTTTAATGAAAAACTGTTTTTT
-	TRBV6-6	TRBJ1-5	-	15	CASSYMRISNQPQHF	TGTGCCAGCAGTTACATGAGAATTAGCAATCAGCCCCAGCATTTT
-	TRBV4-1	TRBJ2-5	-	17	CASSQDGRVTHRETQYF	TGCGCCAGCAGCCAAGATGGTAGGGTTACCCACAGGGAGACCCAGTACTTC
-	TRBV28	TRBJ1-2	-	13	CASSSTLYYGYTF	TGTGCCAGCAGTTCGACACTTTACTATGGCTACACCTTC
once	TRBV30	TRBJ2-1	-	11	CAWTRRDEQFF	TGTGCCTGGACCAGACGGGATGAGCAGTTCTTC
-	TRBV5-1	TRBJ1-2	-	16	CASSLVGLKGNYGYTF	TGCGCCAGCAGCTTGGTTGGGCTTAAGGGGAACTATGGCTACACCTTC